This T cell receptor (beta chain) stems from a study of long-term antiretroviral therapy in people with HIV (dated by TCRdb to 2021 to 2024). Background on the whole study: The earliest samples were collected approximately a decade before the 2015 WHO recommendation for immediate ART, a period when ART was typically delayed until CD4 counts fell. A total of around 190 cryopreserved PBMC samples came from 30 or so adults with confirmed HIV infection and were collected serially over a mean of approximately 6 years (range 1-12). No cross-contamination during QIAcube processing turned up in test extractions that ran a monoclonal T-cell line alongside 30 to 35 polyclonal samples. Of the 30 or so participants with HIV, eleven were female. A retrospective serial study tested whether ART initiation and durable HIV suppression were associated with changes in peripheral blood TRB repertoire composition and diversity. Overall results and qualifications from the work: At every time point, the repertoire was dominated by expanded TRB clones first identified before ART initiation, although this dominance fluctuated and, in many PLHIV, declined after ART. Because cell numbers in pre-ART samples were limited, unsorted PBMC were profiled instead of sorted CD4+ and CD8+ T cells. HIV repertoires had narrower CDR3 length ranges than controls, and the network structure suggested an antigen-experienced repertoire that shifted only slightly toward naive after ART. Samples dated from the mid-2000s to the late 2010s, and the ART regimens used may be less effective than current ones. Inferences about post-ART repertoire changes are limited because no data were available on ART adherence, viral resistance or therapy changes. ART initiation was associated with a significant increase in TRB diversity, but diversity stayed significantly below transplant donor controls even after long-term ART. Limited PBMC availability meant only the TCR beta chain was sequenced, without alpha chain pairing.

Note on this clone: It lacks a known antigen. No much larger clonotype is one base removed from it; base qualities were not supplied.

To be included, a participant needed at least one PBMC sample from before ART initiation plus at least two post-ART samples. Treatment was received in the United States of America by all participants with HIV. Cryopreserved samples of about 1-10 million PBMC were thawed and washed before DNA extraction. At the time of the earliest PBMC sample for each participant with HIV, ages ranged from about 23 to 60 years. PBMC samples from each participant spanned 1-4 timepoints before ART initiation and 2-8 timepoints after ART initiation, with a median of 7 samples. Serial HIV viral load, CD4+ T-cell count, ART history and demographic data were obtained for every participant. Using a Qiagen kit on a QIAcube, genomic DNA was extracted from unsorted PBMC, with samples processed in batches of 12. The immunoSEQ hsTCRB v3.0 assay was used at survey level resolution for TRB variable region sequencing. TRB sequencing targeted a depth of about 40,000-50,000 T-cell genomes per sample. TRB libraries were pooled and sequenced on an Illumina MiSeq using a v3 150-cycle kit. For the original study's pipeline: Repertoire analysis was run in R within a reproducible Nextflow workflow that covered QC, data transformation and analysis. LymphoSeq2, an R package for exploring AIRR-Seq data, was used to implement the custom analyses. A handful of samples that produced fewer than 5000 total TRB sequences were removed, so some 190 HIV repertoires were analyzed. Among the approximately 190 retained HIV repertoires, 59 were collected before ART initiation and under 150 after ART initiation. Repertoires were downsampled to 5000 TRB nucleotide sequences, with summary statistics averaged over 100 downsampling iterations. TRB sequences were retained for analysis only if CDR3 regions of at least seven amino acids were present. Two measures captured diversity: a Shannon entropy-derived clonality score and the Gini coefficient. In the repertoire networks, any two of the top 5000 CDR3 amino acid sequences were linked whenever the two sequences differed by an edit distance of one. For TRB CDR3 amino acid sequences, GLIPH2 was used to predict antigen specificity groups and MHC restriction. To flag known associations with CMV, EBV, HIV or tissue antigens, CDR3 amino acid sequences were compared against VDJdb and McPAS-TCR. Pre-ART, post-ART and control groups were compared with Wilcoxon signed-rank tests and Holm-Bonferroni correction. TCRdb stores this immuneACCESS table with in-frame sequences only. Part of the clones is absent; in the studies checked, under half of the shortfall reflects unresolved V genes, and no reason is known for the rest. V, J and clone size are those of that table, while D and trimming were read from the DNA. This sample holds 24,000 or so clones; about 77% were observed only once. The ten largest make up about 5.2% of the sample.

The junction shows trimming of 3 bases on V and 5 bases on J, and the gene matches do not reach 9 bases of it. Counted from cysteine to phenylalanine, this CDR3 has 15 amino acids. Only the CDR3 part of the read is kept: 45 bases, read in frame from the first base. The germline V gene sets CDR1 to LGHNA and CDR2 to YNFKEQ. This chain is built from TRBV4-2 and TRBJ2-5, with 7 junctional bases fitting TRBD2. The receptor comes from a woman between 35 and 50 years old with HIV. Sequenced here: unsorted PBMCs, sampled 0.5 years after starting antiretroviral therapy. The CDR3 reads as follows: CASSQGGNGRETQYF. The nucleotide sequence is TGTGCCAGCAGCCAGGGGGGTAACGGGAGGGAGACCCAGTACTTC.